The clone carrying this T cell receptor beta chain occurred a few times. Clones were read by immunoSEQ multiplex PCR, and TCRdb kept only the in-frame ones, dropping some. The repertoire consists of more than 9,500 clones, with about 77% occurring once and the leading ten covering about 2.1%. Repertoires were sampled repeatedly during chemoradiotherapy. This entry belongs to a study of chemoradiotherapy in HPV16-positive cancers. Between the trimmed V and J ends, which lost 1 base and 9 bases, there was a span of 10 bases. In germline, CDR1 is LNHNV, CDR2 YYDKDF (reference sequence). The CDR3 is 14 amino acids.

Sampling took place from a patient who underwent chemoradiotherapy. The clonotype was recovered from a human donor with HPV-associated anogenital cancer. This chain uses TRBV15 with TRBJ1-6; D ambiguous. The CDR3 bases are TGTGCCACCAGCAGAGGGGCTCTCAGTTCACCCCTCCACTTT. Its translation: CATSRGALSSPLHF.